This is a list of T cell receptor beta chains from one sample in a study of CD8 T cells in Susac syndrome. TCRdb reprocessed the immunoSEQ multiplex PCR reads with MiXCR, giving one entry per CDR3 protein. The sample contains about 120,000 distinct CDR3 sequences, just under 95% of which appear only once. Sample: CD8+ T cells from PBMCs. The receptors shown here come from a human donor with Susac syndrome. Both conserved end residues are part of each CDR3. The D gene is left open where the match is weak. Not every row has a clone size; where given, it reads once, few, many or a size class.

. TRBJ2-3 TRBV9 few CASSAPSTDTQYF TGTGCCAGCAGCGCACCAAGCACAGATACGCAGTATTTT
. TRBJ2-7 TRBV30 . CAWTAQGPSYEQYF TGTGCCTGGACCGCCCAGGGGCCGTCCTACGAGCAGTACTTC
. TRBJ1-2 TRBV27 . CASSFGSSYGYTF TGTGCCAGCAGTTTTGGGTCGAGCTATGGCTACACCTTC
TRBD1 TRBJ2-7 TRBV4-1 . CASSQRDRAPYEQYF TGCGCCAGCAGCCAACGGGACAGGGCCCCCTACGAGCAGTACTTC
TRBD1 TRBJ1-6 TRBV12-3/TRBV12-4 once CASSLRGGLYNSPLHF TGTGCCAGCAGTTTGAGAGGGGGCCTGTATAATTCACCCCTCCACTTT
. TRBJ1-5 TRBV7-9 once CASSLDGGGNQPQHF TGTGCCAGCAGCTTAGATGGGGGGGGCAATCAGCCCCAGCATTTT
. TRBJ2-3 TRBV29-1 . CSVEPVVGVPDTQYF TGCAGCGTTGAGCCCGTAGTAGGGGTCCCAGATACGCAGTATTTT
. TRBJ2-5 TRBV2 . CASSGTDLTRYQETQYF TGTGCCAGCAGTGGGACCGACTTAACACGGTACCAAGAGACCCAGTACTTC
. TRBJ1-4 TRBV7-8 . CASSLGAGENEKLFF TGTGCCAGCAGCTTAGGAGCTGGAGAAAATGAAAAACTGTTTTTT
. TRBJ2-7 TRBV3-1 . CASSQGISGRVEQYF TGTGCCAGCAGCCAAGGGATATCGGGCCGGGTCGAGCAGTACTTC